This T cell receptor beta chain is from a study of T cells after yellow fever vaccination. The V gene lost 4 bases and the J gene lost 4 bases, with 10 bases spanning the gap. Germline CDR1 is KGHSH and CDR2 is LQKENI. The CDR3 length is 14 residues. Study-level findings and limits: Detected again after the booster were most primary-vaccination clones, at 95% to 98% CD4 and nearly 90% CD8. Although the secondary response was weaker, it peaked faster, at day 5 versus 15.

On this clonotype: Its target is unknown.

5'RACE template switching produced TCR cDNA carrying a universal primer site and UMIs. TCRdb independently ran MiXCR on the 5' RACE reads; one entry per CDR3 protein. The sample comprises approximately 150,000 distinct CDR3 sequences, over 7% of which are singletons, and around 0.73% rests with the top ten. This receptor was taken from a man aged 25 to 45 who received the YFV17D yellow fever vaccine. The sample was CD4+ T cells sorted from PBMCs, taken 5 days after the yellow fever booster vaccination. V usage is TRBV18 and J usage is TRBJ2-2; D is ambiguous. The CDR3, as DNA: TGTGCCAGCTCACTTAAGGAATCCACCGGGGAGCTGTTTTTT. Translated: CASSLKESTGELFF.